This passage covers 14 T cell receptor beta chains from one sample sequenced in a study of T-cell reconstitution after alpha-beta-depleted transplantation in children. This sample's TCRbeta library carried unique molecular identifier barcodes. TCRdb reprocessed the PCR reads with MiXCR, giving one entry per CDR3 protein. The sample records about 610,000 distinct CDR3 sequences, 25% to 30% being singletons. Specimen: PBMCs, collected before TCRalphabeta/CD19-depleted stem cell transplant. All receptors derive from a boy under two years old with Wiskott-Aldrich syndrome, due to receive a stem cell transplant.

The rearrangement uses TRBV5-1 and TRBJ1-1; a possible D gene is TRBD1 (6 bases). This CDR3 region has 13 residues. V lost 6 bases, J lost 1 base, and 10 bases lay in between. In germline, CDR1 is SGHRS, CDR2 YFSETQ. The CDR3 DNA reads TGCGCCAGCATCTTAGGGGGGAACACTGAAGCTTTCTTT. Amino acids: CASILGGNTEAFF. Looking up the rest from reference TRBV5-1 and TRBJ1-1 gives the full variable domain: KAGVTQTPRYLIKTRGQQVTLSCSPISGHRSVSWYQQTPGQGLQFLFEYFSETQRNKGNFPGRFSGRQFSNSRSEMNVSTLELGDSALYLCASILGGNTEAFFGQGTRLTVV.

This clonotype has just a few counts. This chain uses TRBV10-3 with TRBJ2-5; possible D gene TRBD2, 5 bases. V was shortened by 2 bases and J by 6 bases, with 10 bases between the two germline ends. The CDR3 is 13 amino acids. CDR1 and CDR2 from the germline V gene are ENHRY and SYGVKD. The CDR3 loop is CAISEDGKQTQYF. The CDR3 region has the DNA TGTGCCATCAGTGAGGACGGGAAACAGACCCAGTACTTC.

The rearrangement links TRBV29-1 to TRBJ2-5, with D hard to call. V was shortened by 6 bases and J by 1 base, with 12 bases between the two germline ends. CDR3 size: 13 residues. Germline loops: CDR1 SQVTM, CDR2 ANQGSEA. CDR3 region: CSVDRVVQETQYF. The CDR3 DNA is TGCAGCGTGGACCGGGTCGTCCAAGAGACCCAGTACTTC.

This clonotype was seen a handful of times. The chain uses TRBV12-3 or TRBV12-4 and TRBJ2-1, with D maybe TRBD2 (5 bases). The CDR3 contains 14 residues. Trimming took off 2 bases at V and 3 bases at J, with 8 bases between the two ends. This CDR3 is CASSLLAYYNEQFF. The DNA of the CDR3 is TGTGCCAGCAGTTTATTAGCGTACTACAATGAGCAGTTCTTC.

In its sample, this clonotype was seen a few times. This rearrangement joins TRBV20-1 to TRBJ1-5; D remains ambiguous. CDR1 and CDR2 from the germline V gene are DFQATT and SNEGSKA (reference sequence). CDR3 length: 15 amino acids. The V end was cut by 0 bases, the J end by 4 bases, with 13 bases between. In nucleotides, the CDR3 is TGCAGTGCTAGAGAGGTGGCGCATTCAAATCAGCCCCAGCATTTT. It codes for CSAREVAHSNQPQHF.

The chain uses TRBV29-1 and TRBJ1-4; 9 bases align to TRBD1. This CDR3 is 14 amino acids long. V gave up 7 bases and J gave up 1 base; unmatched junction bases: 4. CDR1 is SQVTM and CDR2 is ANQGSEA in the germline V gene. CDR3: CSARTGVTNEKLFF. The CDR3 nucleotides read TGCAGCGCGCGGACAGGGGTAACTAATGAAAAACTGTTTTTT. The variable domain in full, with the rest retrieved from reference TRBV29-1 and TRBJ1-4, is SAVISQKPSRDICQRGTSLTIQCQVDSQVTMMFWYRQQPGQSLTLIATANQGSEATYESGFVIDKFPISRPNLTFSTLTVSNMSPEDSSIYLCSARTGVTNEKLFFGSGTQLSVL.

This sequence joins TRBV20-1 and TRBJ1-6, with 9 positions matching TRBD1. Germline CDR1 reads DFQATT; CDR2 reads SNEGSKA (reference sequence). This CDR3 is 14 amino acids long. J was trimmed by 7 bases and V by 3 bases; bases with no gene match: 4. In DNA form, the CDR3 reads TGCAGTGCTAGGGGACAGGGTCAGAATTCACCCCTCCACTTT. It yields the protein CSARGQGQNSPLHF.

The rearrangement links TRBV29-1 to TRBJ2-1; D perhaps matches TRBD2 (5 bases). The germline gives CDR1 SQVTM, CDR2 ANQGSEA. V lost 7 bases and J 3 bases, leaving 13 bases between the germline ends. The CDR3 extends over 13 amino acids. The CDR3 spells CSGKVRDYNEQFF. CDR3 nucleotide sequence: TGCAGCGGGAAGGTGAGGGACTACAATGAGCAGTTCTTC.

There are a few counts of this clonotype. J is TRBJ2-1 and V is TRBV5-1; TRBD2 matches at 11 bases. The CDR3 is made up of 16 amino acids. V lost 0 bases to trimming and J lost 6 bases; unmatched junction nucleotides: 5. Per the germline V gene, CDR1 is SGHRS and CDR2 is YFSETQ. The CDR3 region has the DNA TGCGCCAGCAGCTTGGCCGGGACTAGCGGTATCAATGAGCAGTTCTTC. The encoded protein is CASSLAGTSGINEQFF.

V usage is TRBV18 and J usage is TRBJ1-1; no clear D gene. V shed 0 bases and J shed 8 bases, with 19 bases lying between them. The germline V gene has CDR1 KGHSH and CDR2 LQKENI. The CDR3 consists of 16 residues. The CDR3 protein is CASSPPLSHGIVEAFF. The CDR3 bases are TGTGCCAGCTCACCACCTTTATCACACGGGATCGTAGAAGCTTTCTTT.

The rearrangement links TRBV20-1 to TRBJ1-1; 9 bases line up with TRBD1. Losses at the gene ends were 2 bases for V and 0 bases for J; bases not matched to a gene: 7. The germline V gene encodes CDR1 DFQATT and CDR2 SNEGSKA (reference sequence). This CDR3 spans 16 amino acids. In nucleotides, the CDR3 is TGCAGTGCTAGACGTCCCGGGACAGGGATGAACACTGAAGCTTTCTTT. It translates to CSARRPGTGMNTEAFF.

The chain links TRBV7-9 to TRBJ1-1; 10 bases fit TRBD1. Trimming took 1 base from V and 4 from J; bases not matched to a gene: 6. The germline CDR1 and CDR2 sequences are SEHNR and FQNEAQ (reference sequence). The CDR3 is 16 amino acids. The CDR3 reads CASSLGDRGRGTEAFF. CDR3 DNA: TGTGCCAGCAGCTTAGGGGACAGGGGAAGAGGCACTGAAGCTTTCTTT.

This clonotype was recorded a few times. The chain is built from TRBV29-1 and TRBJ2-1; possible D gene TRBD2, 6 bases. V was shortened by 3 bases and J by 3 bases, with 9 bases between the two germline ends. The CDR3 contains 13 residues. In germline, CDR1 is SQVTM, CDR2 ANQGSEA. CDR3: CSVDGGLYNEQFF. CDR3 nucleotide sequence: TGCAGCGTTGATGGAGGGCTCTACAATGAGCAGTTCTTC.

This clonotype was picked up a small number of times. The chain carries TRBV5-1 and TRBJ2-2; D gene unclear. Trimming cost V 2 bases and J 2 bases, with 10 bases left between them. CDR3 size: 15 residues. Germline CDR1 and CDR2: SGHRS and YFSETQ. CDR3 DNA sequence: TGCGCCAGCAGCTTAGACCATTCAAACACCGGGGAGCTGTTTTTT. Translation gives CASSLDHSNTGELFF.